This entry features one TCR beta chain sequence. The antigen is unknown. Reverse transcribing all isolated RNA meant expressed TCRB transcripts were sequenced. Produced via immunoSEQ multiplex PCR; TCRdb's table is partial and in-frame only. The repertoire has roughly 150,000 clones, approximately 9% of them found once; the top ten carry 0.45% to 0.55%. These data belong to a study of beta chain features in type 1 diabetes. Overall study results and limits: Small HLA sub-analyses could not settle whether HLA shapes TCRB rearrangement. Significant though moderate, a shortening of TCRB CDR3s appeared in all four CD4+ subsets of Type 1 diabetes patients. Insertion counts at VDJ junctions were lower in type 1 diabetes patients, who also showed more deletions there. Researchers cautioned that cDNA sequencing could over-represent cells with high TCR expression.

Purities over 98% were achieved in all sorted populations. V gave up 4 bases and J gave up 2 bases; unmatched junction bases: 11. This CDR3 has 17 amino acids. Germline lookup yields CDR1 SQVTM and CDR2 ANQGSEA. The clonotype originates from a woman aged 18-29 years with type 1 diabetes. This rearrangement joins TRBV29-1 to TRBJ1-4; 9 nucleotides line up with TRBD1. Sequencing was performed on central memory CD4+ T cells from blood. The CDR3 reads CSVGSGQGTLTNEKLFF. CDR3 nucleotide sequence: TGCAGCGTTGGGTCAGGACAGGGGACACTCACTAATGAAAAACTGTTTTTT.